This T cell receptor beta chain was sequenced for a study of blood T cell repertoires in COVID-19. Here immunoSEQ multiplex PCR was the method, and the copy in TCRdb shows in-frame clones only, minus some. The repertoire consists of some 230,000 clones, with just under 85% occurring once and the leading ten covering under 1.5%. The CDR3 contains 13 residues. The V gene's germline CDR1 is GTSNPN and CDR2 SVGIG (reference sequence). V lost 3 bases to trimming and J lost 2 bases, with 11 bases between them. This clone was detected a few times. Different DNA sequences within this sample yield the same CDR3.

Material: PBMCs or T cells enriched from blood (not recorded which). This sequence originates from a woman between 40 and 55 years old with acute COVID-19. V usage is TRBV30 and J usage is TRBJ2-7; D remains ambiguous. The chain's CDR3 is CAWSRQVTYEQYF. The CDR3 DNA follows: TGTGCCTGGAGCCGCCAGGTTACCTACGAGCAGTACTTC.